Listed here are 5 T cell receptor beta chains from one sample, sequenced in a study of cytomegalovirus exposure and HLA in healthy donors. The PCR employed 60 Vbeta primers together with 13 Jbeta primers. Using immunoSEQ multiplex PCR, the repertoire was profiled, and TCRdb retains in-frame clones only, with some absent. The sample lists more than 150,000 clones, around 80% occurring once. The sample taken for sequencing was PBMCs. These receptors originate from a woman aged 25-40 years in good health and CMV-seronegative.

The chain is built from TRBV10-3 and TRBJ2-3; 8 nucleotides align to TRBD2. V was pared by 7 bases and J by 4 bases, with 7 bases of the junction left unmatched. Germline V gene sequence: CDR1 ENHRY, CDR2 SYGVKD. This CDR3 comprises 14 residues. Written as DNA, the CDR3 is TGTGCCATCACCGGGGGGGCCTTTGCAGATACGCAGTATTTT. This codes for CAITGGAFADTQYF.

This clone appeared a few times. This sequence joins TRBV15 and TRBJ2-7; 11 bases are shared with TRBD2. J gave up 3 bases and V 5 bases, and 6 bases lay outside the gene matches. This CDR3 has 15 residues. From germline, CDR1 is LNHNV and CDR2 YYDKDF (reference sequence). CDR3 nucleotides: TGTGCCACCAGCCTACTAGCGGGGGCGAGCTACGAGCAGTACTTC. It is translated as CATSLLAGASYEQYF.

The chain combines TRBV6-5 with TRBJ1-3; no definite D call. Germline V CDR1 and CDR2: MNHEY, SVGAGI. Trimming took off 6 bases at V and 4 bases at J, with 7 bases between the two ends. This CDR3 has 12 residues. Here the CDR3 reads CASSATGNTIYF. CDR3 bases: TGTGCCAGCAGCGCAACAGGAAACACCATATATTTT.

The CDR3 DNA sequence: TGCGCCAGCTCCGGAGGCACAGATACGCAGTATTTT. It codes for CASSGGTDTQYF. The J gene is TRBJ2-3, the V gene TRBV5-1; D is unclear. Trimming shortened V by 7 bases and J by 1 base, and 7 bases separated the two germline ends. This CDR3 region has 12 residues. Germline V gene lookup returns CDR1 SGHRS and CDR2 YFSETQ.

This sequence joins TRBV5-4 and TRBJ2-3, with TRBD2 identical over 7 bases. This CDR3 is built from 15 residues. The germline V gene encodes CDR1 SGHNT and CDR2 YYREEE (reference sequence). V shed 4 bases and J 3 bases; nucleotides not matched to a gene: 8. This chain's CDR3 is CASSPDGGGTDTQYF. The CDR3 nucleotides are TGTGCCAGCAGCCCCGACGGGGGAGGGACAGATACGCAGTATTTT.